This T cell receptor beta chain derives from a study of CD8 T cells in ankylosing spondylitis. This CDR3 is built from 16 residues. CDR1 and CDR2 (germline): SGHTA, FQGNSA. Trimming took 3 bases from V and 0 from J, leaving 11 bases between them. This clonotype was recorded at least ten times. The antigen is not known. Whole-study findings and limits: The study identified a TCR beta motif of under ten highly homologous variants that appeared characteristic of ankylosing spondylitis blood.

One entry per CDR3 protein, called by TCRdb with MiXCR from the 5' RACE reads. The sample yields roughly 490,000 distinct CDR3 sequences, 5.3% seen once. The sequence derives from a male donor with ankylosing spondylitis. V usage is TRBV7-2 and J usage is TRBJ1-4, with D maybe TRBD1 (5 bases). Material: blood, either unsorted or a sorted T cell fraction (not recorded which). The CDR3 here is CASSLGRFATNEKLFF. CDR3 DNA: TGTGCCAGCAGCTTGGGACGGTTCGCAACTAATGAAAAACTGTTTTTT.